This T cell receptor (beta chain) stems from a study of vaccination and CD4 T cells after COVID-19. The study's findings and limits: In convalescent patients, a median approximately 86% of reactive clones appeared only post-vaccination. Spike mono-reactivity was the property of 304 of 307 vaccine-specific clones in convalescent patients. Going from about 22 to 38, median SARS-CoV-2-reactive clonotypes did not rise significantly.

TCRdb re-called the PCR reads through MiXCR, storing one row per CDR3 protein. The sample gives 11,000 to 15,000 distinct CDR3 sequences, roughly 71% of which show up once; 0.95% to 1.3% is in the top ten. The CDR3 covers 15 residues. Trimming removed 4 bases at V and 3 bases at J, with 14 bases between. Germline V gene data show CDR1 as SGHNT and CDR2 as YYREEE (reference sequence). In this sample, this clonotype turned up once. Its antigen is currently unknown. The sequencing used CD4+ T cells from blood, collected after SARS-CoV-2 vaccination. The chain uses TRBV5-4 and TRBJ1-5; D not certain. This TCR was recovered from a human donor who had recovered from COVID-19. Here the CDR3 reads CASSPGPGANQPQHF. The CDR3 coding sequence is TGTGCCAGCAGCCCCGGCCCAGGCGCCAATCAGCCCCAGCATTTT. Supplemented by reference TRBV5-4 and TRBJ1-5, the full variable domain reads ETGVTQSPTHLIKTRGQQVTLRCSSQSGHNTVSWYQQALGQGPQFIFQYYREEENGRGNFPPRFSGLQFPNYSSELNVNALELDDSALYLCASSPGPGANQPQHFGDGTRLSIL.